The rows below give T cell receptor beta chains drawn from one sample of a study of cytomegalovirus exposure and HLA in healthy donors. Measured with immunoSEQ multiplex PCR; TCRdb has only the in-frame clones, and not every one. The table has approximately 150,000 clones, around 86% seen once; the top ten hold around 10%. The sequenced material came from PBMCs. The origin of the receptors is a man in his late teens or twenties in good health and CMV-seropositive. Each CDR3 is given with its conserved first and last residue. The order of the fields is D gene, V gene, clone size, J gene, CDR3 protein, CDR3 DNA. A D gene is named only where the DNA matches it firmly. Clone size is shown for a subset of rows, as once, few, many or a class of expanded clone.

.	TRBV7-2	.	TRBJ2-5	CASSLEDRQETQYF	TGTGCCAGCAGCTTAGAAGACAGACAAGAGACCCAGTACTTC
.	TRBV25-1	.	TRBJ1-3	CASSDPGGAGNTIYF	TGTGCCAGCAGTGACCCCGGAGGCGCTGGAAACACCATATATTTT
.	TRBV4-1	.	TRBJ2-2	CASSQFQGYNTGELFF	TGCGCCAGCAGCCAGTTCCAGGGCTACAACACCGGGGAGCTGTTTTTT
.	TRBV7-9	.	TRBJ1-4	CASSPKRGAGEKLFF	TGTGCCAGCAGCCCAAAACGGGGGGCAGGCGAAAAACTGTTTTTT
TRBD1	TRBV27	.	TRBJ1-2	CASSSFGTGGGYTF	TGTGCCAGCAGTTCCTTCGGGACAGGGGGAGGCTACACCTTC
.	TRBV28	once	TRBJ1-2	CASSLHGFYGYTF	TGTGCCAGCAGTTTACACGGGTTCTATGGCTACACCTTC
.	TRBV9	.	TRBJ1-2	CASSVGGRDYGYTF	TGTGCCAGCAGCGTAGGGGGCAGGGATTATGGCTACACCTTC
.	TRBV5-1	.	TRBJ2-7	CASSSGVYEQYF	TGCGCCAGCAGCTCCGGGGTGTACGAGCAGTACTTC
TRBD2	TRBV7-9	.	TRBJ2-7	CASSPGRARDEQYF	TGTGCCAGCAGCCCCGGGAGGGCCCGCGACGAGCAGTACTTC
TRBD2	TRBV5-1	.	TRBJ2-1	CASSFLAGGPEQFF	TGCGCCAGCAGCTTCTTAGCGGGGGGGCCTGAGCAGTTCTTC
TRBD1	TRBV6-6	.	TRBJ2-7	CASSSDRTGVGEQYF	TGTGCCAGCAGTTCTGACAGGACAGGGGTAGGCGAGCAGTACTTC
TRBD1	TRBV2	.	TRBJ2-2	CASSAVGGQGDTGELFF	TGTGCCAGCAGTGCGGTGGGGGGACAGGGGGACACCGGGGAGCTGTTTTTT
TRBD2	TRBV10-2	once	TRBJ2-3	CASRWTSGGEDTQYF	TGCGCCAGCAGATGGACTAGCGGGGGGGAGGATACGCAGTATTTT
.	TRBV5-8	.	TRBJ1-2	CASSPSLDSYGYTF	TGTGCCAGCAGCCCCAGTCTCGACAGTTATGGCTACACCTTC
TRBD1	TRBV2	.	TRBJ2-7	CASRDRGYEQYF	TGTGCCAGCAGGGACAGGGGTTACGAGCAGTACTTC
.	TRBV11-2	.	TRBJ1-4	CASSHSRGANEKLFF	TGTGCCAGCAGCCATTCGCGCGGCGCTAATGAAAAACTGTTTTTT
TRBD1	TRBV27	.	TRBJ1-1	CASSSDRGNTEAFF	TGTGCCAGCAGTTCGGACAGGGGGAACACTGAAGCTTTCTTT
TRBD2	TRBV19	.	TRBJ2-7	CASSSIAGPSYEQYF	TGTGCCAGTAGTAGTATAGCGGGGCCCTCCTACGAGCAGTACTTC
TRBD1	TRBV10-3	.	TRBJ1-5	CAISEGQAHDQPQHF	TGTGCCATCAGCGAAGGACAGGCTCACGATCAGCCCCAGCATTTT
.	TRBV30	.	TRBJ2-1	CAWSLGVNEQFF	TGTGCCTGGAGCCTAGGGGTAAATGAGCAGTTCTTC
TRBD1	TRBV7-2	.	TRBJ1-2	CASSLQGHRGSYGYTF	TGTGCCAGCAGCTTACAGGGCCACAGGGGGAGCTATGGCTACACCTTC
.	TRBV7-2	once	TRBJ2-1	CASSLGTSSLGNEQFF	TGTGCCAGCAGCTTAGGAACTAGCAGCTTGGGCAATGAGCAGTTCTTC
TRBD2	TRBV9	.	TRBJ2-5	CASSKGTSGGMGRETQYF	TGTGCCAGCAGCAAAGGGACTAGCGGGGGAATGGGGCGAGAGACCCAGTACTTC